The 17 T cell receptor beta chains in this list originate from one sample, sequenced in a study of blood T cell repertoires in COVID-19. Produced via immunoSEQ multiplex PCR; TCRdb's table is partial and in-frame only. The repertoire has 110,000 to 150,000 clones, about 86% of them found once; the top ten carry about 8%. Sequenced input: peripheral blood. These receptor sequences come from a woman between 55 and 75 years old with acute or convalescent COVID-19.

V is TRBV7-8 and J is TRBJ1-5; 9 nucleotides match TRBD1. Looked up from germline, CDR1 is SGHVS and CDR2 is FQNEAQ. V lost 5 bases and J lost 7; bases outside the gene matches: 3. This CDR3 has 13 residues. In DNA form, the CDR3 reads TGTGCCAGCAGCCGGGACAGGGAACAGCCCCAGCATTTT. As protein: CASSRDREQPQHF.

The rearrangement links TRBV10-3 to TRBJ1-5; tentatively, D is TRBD1 (5 bases). V dropped 6 bases and J dropped 0 bases, with 15 bases sitting between them. This CDR3 spans 16 amino acids. The germline V gene encodes CDR1 ENHRY and CDR2 SYGVKD. CDR3 nucleotides: TGTGCCATCAGCTCTGACAGTCGTAATAGCAATCAGCCCCAGCATTTT. Translation gives CAISSDSRNSNQPQHF.

This rearrangement joins TRBV6-1 to TRBJ1-5; D unresolved. CDR1 and CDR2 from the germline V gene are MNHNS and SASEGT. Trimming left V 2 bases short and J 4 bases short, with 9 bases between. The CDR3 runs 14 residues. The CDR3 reads CASSESRGNQPQHF. In DNA, the CDR3 is TGTGCCAGCAGTGAATCACGGGGTAATCAGCCCCAGCATTTT.

This chain links TRBV6-5 with TRBJ2-5; 9 bases line up with TRBD2. With 0 bases clipped from V and 7 bases from J, the junction kept 6 bases outside the gene matches. The germline V gene has CDR1 MNHEY and CDR2 SVGAGI. CDR3 length: 15 amino acids. The CDR3: CASSYSAGGGWTQYF. The CDR3 DNA sequence: TGTGCCAGCAGTTACTCTGCGGGGGGGGGCTGGACCCAGTACTTC.

This chain links TRBV28 with TRBJ1-6; 9 bases line up with TRBD1. CDR1 is MDHEN and CDR2 is SYDVKM in the germline V gene. Germline trimming cut 2 bases from V and 6 bases from J; bases unmatched to any gene: 8. The CDR3 length is 17 residues. CDR3 sequence: CASSLSLQGARNSPLHF. DNA of the CDR3: TGTGCCAGCAGTTTAAGCCTACAGGGGGCGCGTAATTCACCCCTCCACTTT. The whole variable domain, filled in from reference TRBV28 and TRBJ1-6, reads DVKVTQSSRYLVKRTGEKVFLECVQDMDHENMFWYRQDPGLGLRLIYFSYDVKMKEKGDIPEGYSVSREKKERFSLILESASTNQTSMYLCASSLSLQGARNSPLHFGNGTRLTVT.

The chain joins TRBV2 to TRBJ1-4, with 9 bases aligning to TRBD1. The CDR3 is 18 amino acids. The germline CDR1 and CDR2 sequences are SNHLY and FYNNEI. The trim removed 5 bases at V and 6 bases at J, leaving 16 bases unmatched. The CDR3 region has the DNA TGTGCCAGCAGTAGGGGACAGGGAGTCCAAATACTGGATGAAAAACTGTTTTTT. As protein: CASSRGQGVQILDEKLFF.

Regarding this clone: The sample has other DNA sequences that encode this CDR3 too. The rearrangement joins TRBV9 to TRBJ1-6; 11 positions agree with TRBD1. The germline CDR1 and CDR2 sequences are SGDLS and YYNGEE. The V segment lost 3 bases and the J segment 4 bases; nucleotides outside the gene matches: 3. CDR3 size: 16 residues. CDR3 amino acids: CASSGGQGGYNSPLHF. DNA for the CDR3: TGTGCCAGCAGCGGGGGACAGGGGGGTTATAATTCACCCCTCCACTTT.

In its sample, this clone was seen a few times. This chain connects TRBV7-8 to TRBJ1-5; TRBD1 matches 7 bases. The germline CDR1 and CDR2 sequences are SGHVS and FQNEAQ. This CDR3 region has 16 residues. Trimming took 4 bases from V and 1 from J; bases not matched to a gene: 7. DNA for the CDR3: TGTGCCAGCAGCTCGAATGACAGGGCGAGCAATCAGCCCCAGCATTTT. This translates into CASSSNDRASNQPQHF.

This clone was found once. The chain recombines TRBV4-2 with TRBJ2-7; D is unclear. Germline-derived CDR1 and CDR2 are LGHNA and YNFKEQ. This CDR3 comprises 11 residues. Trimming removed 1 base from V and 5 bases from J, with 3 bases in between. The CDR3 nucleotides are TGTGCCAGCAGCCAAGCCGACGAGCAGTACTTC. Amino acid sequence: CASSQADEQYF.

This clone has at least ten counts. The J gene is TRBJ1-4, the V gene TRBV7-8, with a weak D call TRBD1 (5 bases). This CDR3 contains 15 residues. Trimming took 1 base from V and 4 from J, leaving 10 bases between them. CDR1 and CDR2 (germline): SGHVS, FQNEAQ. DNA for the CDR3: TGTGCCAGCAGCTTAGGCACAGGCGTTAATGAAAAACTGTTTTTT. It translates to CASSLGTGVNEKLFF.

This clone was seen only once. The chain recombines TRBV6-5 with TRBJ2-6; possible D gene TRBD1, 5 bases. Germline V gene lookup returns CDR1 MNHEY and CDR2 SVGAGI. CDR3 length equals 15 residues. V lost 6 bases and J lost 0, with 9 bases in between. CDR3 protein: CASSRAHSGANVLTF. The DNA for the CDR3 is TGTGCCAGCAGCAGGGCCCACTCTGGGGCCAACGTCCTGACTTTC.

The chain recombines TRBV27 with TRBJ2-7; D remains unclear. The germline V gene has CDR1 MNHEY and CDR2 SMNVEV (reference sequence). The CDR3 totals 13 residues. The V and J ends lost 1 base and 6 bases respectively, with 10 bases between them. CDR3 loop: CASSLYGLGEQYF. Here the CDR3 DNA reads TGTGCCAGCAGTTTATACGGGTTGGGCGAGCAGTACTTC.

The chain has TRBV18 and TRBJ1-2, with 10 nucleotides matching TRBD1. V was clipped by 1 base and J by 0 bases; unmatched bases: 8. Germline assignment: CDR1 KGHSH and CDR2 LQKENI. The CDR3 runs to 18 residues. CDR3 loop: CASSPLTGGMRTNYGYTF. The CDR3 DNA follows: TGTGCCAGCTCACCACTGACAGGGGGCATGAGGACTAACTATGGCTACACCTTC.

The chain has TRBV2 and TRBJ2-5; possibly TRBD1 for D (8 bases). Between the trimmed V and J ends, which lost 5 bases and 1 base, there was a span of 26 bases. The CDR3 runs 19 residues. Germline values: CDR1 SNHLY, CDR2 FYNNEI. CDR3 nucleotides: TGTGCCAGCAGTTCGAGGCACAGGGGGGGAATTCCCTTCCAAGAGACCCAGTACTTC. This translates into CASSSRHRGGIPFQETQYF.

This chain joins TRBV27 and TRBJ2-5; D unresolved. Germline-derived CDR1 and CDR2 are MNHEY and SMNVEV (reference sequence). The germline V and J ends were trimmed by 10 bases and 3 bases, with 15 bases remaining between them. CDR3 size: 13 residues. The DNA of the CDR3 is TGTGCCACCTCCCCTCTAGGTGAAGAGACCCAGTACTTC. It specifies CATSPLGEETQYF.

The chain combines TRBV27 with TRBJ2-6; D is ambiguous. From germline, CDR1 is MNHEY and CDR2 SMNVEV (reference sequence). This CDR3 is 17 amino acids long. V lost 5 bases, J lost 0 bases, and 14 bases lay in between. The CDR3 loop is CASSPTLQVSGANVLTF. For the CDR3, the DNA is TGTGCCAGCAGTCCAACCCTTCAGGTCTCTGGGGCCAACGTCCTGACTTTC.

The chain links TRBV2 to TRBJ1-5; 9 nucleotides match TRBD1. CDR3 length: 15 amino acids. Unmatched junction bases numbered 6, after V lost 6 bases and J lost 3 bases. Per the germline V gene, CDR1 is SNHLY and CDR2 is FYNNEI. The CDR3 DNA is TGTGCCAGCAGCCCGGGACAGGGAAACAATCAGCCCCAGCATTTT. Translation gives CASSPGQGNNQPQHF.